This T cell receptor beta chain emerged from a study of blood T cell repertoires in COVID-19. Libraries were prepared by immunoSEQ multiplex PCR; TCRdb keeps only in-frame clonotypes and omits some of them. The table records 40,000 to 50,000 clones, around 86% of them present only once. CDR3 length equals 14 residues. V was cut by 8 bases and J by 0 bases, with 10 bases left in between. Looked up from germline, CDR1 is LGHDT and CDR2 is YNNKEL (reference sequence). The J gene is TRBJ2-2, the V gene TRBV3-1 (or the pseudogene TRBV3-2); D unresolved. The clonotype was recovered from a woman older than 75 with acute or convalescent COVID-19. Sample: peripheral blood. Here the CDR3 DNA reads TGTGCCAGCTCGGGTCTCGCGAACACCGGGGAGCTGTTTTTT. Its protein is CASSGLANTGELFF.